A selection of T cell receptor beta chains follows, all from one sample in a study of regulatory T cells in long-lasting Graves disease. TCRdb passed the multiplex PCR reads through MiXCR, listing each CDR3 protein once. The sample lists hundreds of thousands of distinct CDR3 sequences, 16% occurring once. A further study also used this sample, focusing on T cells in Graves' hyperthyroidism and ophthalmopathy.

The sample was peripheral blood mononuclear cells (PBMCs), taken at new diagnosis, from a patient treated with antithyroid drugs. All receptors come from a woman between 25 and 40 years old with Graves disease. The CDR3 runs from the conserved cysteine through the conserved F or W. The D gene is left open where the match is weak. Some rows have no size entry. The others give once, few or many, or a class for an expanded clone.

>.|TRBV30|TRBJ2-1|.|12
CAWGGNNWGEFF
TGTGCCTGGGGGGGTAACAACTGGGGGGAATTCTTC
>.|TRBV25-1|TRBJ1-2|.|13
CASSSAGYYGYTF
TGTGCCAGCAGCAGTGCGGGGTACTATGGCTACACCTTC
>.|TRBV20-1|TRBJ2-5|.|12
CSANTGVETQYF
TGCAGTGCCAATACAGGAGTAGAGACCCAGTACTTC
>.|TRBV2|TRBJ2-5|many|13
CASRVPLQETQYF
TGTGCCAGCAGGGTTCCACTACAAGAGACCCAGTACTTC
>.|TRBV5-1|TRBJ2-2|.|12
CASSLRIGELFF
TGCGCCAGCAGCCTCCGAATCGGGGAGCTGTTTTTT
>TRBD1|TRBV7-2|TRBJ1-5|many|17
CASSYASPGQGYQPQHF
TGTGCCAGCAGCTACGCCTCTCCGGGACAGGGCTATCAGCCCCAGCATTTT
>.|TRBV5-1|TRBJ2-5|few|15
CASSLGGEGQETQYF
TGCGCCAGCAGCCTCGGAGGAGAGGGACAAGAGACCCAGTACTTC
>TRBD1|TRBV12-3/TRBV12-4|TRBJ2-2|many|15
CASTRQGGNTGELFF
TGTGCCAGCACTAGACAGGGTGGTAACACCGGGGAGCTGTTTTTT
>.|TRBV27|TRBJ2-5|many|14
CASSLQAGRETQYF
TGTGCCAGCAGTTTACAGGCAGGGCGAGAGACCCAGTACTTC
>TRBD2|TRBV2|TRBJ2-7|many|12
CASRTWGGEQYF
TGTGCCAGCAGAACTTGGGGGGGCGAGCAGTACTTC